What follows are 26 T cell receptor beta chains derived from one specimen sequenced in a study of cytomegalovirus exposure and HLA in healthy donors. PCR involved 60 Vbeta and 13 Jbeta primers. TCRdb's copy holds only in-frame clones and misses some; the assay was immunoSEQ multiplex PCR. The sample has approximately 150,000 clones; roughly 80% are singletons. The specimen was PBMCs. The receptors shown here come from a human donor in good health.

This clone turned up a few times. The chain joins TRBV6-6 to TRBJ1-5, with D perhaps TRBD1 (6 bases). The CDR3 sequence is 16 residues long. V gave up 0 bases and J gave up 5 bases, with 14 bases separating them. Germline V gene sequence: CDR1 MNHNY, CDR2 SVGAGI (reference sequence). The CDR3 loop reads CASSYSQQGGHQPQHF. The CDR3 region has the DNA TGTGCCAGCAGTTACTCGCAACAGGGTGGGCATCAGCCCCAGCATTTT.

The chain employs TRBV11-2 and TRBJ2-7; 10 bases align to TRBD1. The CDR3 runs 16 residues. With 3 bases clipped from V and 3 bases from J, the junction kept 8 bases outside the gene matches. The germline V gene encodes CDR1 SGHAT and CDR2 FQNNGV. The CDR3 is CASSFRSGQGYYEQYF. In DNA, the CDR3 is TGTGCCAGCAGCTTTAGATCGGGACAGGGGTACTACGAGCAGTACTTC.

The chain recombines TRBV7-9 with TRBJ2-4; D is ambiguous. The CDR3 is 12 residues long. V lost 1 base and J 6 bases, leaving 4 bases between the germline ends. Germline assignment: CDR1 SEHNR and CDR2 FQNEAQ (reference sequence). The CDR3 reads CASSLDRNIQYF. CDR3 nucleotide sequence: TGTGCCAGCAGCTTAGACAGAAACATTCAGTACTTC.

The V gene is TRBV27, the J gene TRBJ1-1, with a weak D call TRBD1 (6 bases). Germline CDR1 is MNHEY and CDR2 is SMNVEV (reference sequence). The CDR3 length is 15 residues. V lost 5 bases and J 1 base, leaving 14 bases between the germline ends. The chain's CDR3 is CASSPMDRWNTEAFF. DNA of the CDR3: TGTGCCAGCAGTCCGATGGACAGATGGAACACTGAAGCTTTCTTT.

The chain is built from TRBV9 and TRBJ2-5; possibly TRBD2 for D (6 bases). The CDR3 is 15 amino acids. Trimming cost V 4 bases and J 2 bases, with 15 bases left between them. Germline assignment: CDR1 SGDLS and CDR2 YYNGEE. The CDR3 DNA reads TGTGCCAGCAGCCCCGGGACTTCGATTCAAGAGACCCAGTACTTC. Its translation is CASSPGTSIQETQYF.

The CDR3 DNA sequence: TGTGCCAGCAGCAACAGGGGGCGACTTCCCTACGAGCAGTACTTC. Protein sequence: CASSNRGRLPYEQYF. This sequence joins TRBV7-3 and TRBJ2-7, with 9 nucleotides matching TRBD1. CDR3 length: 15 amino acids. The ends lost 5 bases at V and 2 bases at J; junction bases unmatched: 7. CDR1 is SGHTA, CDR2 FQGTGA, per germline.

This chain uses TRBV25-1 with TRBJ1-4; D gene unclear. The ends were cut back, 4 bases at V and 6 bases at J, with 3 bases in the middle. The germline V gene encodes CDR1 MGHDK and CDR2 SYGVNS. The CDR3 loop spans 11 amino acids. The CDR3 loop is CASSADEKLFF. The CDR3 bases are TGTGCCAGCAGTGCTGATGAAAAACTGTTTTTT. Full variable domain (remainder filled in from reference TRBV25-1 and TRBJ1-4): EADIYQTPRYLVIGTGKKITLECSQTMGHDKMYWYQQDPGMELHLIHYSYGVNSTEKGDLSSESTVSRIRTEHFPLTLESARPSHTSQYLCASSADEKLFFGSGTQLSVL.

This clone is a singleton in its sample. J is TRBJ2-7 and V is TRBV28; TRBD1 aligns across 8 bases. Germline trimming cut 6 bases from V and 2 bases from J; bases unmatched to any gene: 6. The CDR3 spans 14 residues. CDR1 is MDHEN, CDR2 SYDVKM, per germline. CDR3 loop: CASSPRQGPYEQYF. CDR3 nucleotide sequence: TGTGCCAGCAGCCCAAGACAGGGGCCCTACGAGCAGTACTTC.

J is TRBJ1-2 and V is TRBV7-2; D remains unclear. CDR1 is SGHTA and CDR2 is FQGNSA in the germline V gene. This CDR3 is 14 amino acids long. Trimming stripped 1 base from V and 3 bases from J, with 9 bases between. Here the CDR3 reads CASSLERGYYGYTF. CDR3 coding DNA: TGTGCCAGCAGCTTAGAGCGCGGTTACTATGGCTACACCTTC.

The rearrangement links TRBV4-3 to TRBJ1-1; 8 positions agree with TRBD1. V was clipped by 2 bases and J by 2 bases; unmatched bases: 10. The CDR3 sequence is 17 residues long. Germline V gene data show CDR1 as LGHNA and CDR2 as YSLEER. The CDR3 here is CASSQRMAGGYNTEAFF. The CDR3 nucleotides are TGCGCCAGCAGCCAAAGAATGGCAGGGGGCTATAACACTGAAGCTTTCTTT.

The genes are TRBV10-2 and TRBJ2-7; TRBD1 matches 7 bases. J gave up 2 bases and V 5 bases, and 6 bases lay outside the gene matches. The CDR3 extends over 14 amino acids. Germline V gene data show CDR1 as WSHSY and CDR2 as SAAADI. The CDR3 region is CASSRIQGTYEQYF. The CDR3 DNA sequence: TGCGCCAGCAGTAGAATACAGGGGACCTACGAGCAGTACTTC.

The CDR3 nucleotides are TGTGCCACCAGCAGTCTAGCGGGGGGGCAGGATACGCAGTATTTT. Its protein is CATSSLAGGQDTQYF. This chain links TRBV15 with TRBJ2-3, with 12 bases fitting TRBD2. CDR3 length: 15 residues. V was pared by 3 bases and J by 6 bases, with 4 bases of the junction left unmatched. Germline assignment: CDR1 LNHNV and CDR2 YYDKDF (reference sequence). The variable domain in full, completed from reference TRBV15 and TRBJ2-3, reads DAMVIQNPRYQVTQFGKPVTLSCSQTLNHNVMYWYQQKSSQAPKLLFHYYDKDFNNEADTPDNFQSRRPNTSFCFLDIRSPGLGDTAMYLCATSSLAGGQDTQYFGPGTRLTVL.

The chain employs TRBV7-6 and TRBJ2-7; 7 nucleotides align to TRBD1. Germline V gene data show CDR1 as SGHVS and CDR2 as FNYEAQ. V shed 0 bases, J shed 8 bases, and the junction held 4 bases outside the gene matches. The CDR3 sequence is 13 residues long. In DNA form, the CDR3 reads TGTGCCAGCAGCTTAGCGCGACAGGGTCAGCAGTACTTC. Its translation is CASSLARQGQQYF.

This clone turned up a few times. J is TRBJ2-3 and V is TRBV5-8; TRBD2 matches at 8 bases. This CDR3 has 16 residues. CDR1 SGHTS and CDR2 YDEGEE come from the germline V gene. After removal of 0 bases from V and 4 bases from J, the junction contained 7 bases not matched to a gene. This CDR3 is CASSLAQTSAADTQYF. CDR3 nucleotides: TGTGCCAGCAGCTTGGCCCAGACTAGCGCAGCAGATACGCAGTATTTT.

This clone came up a few times. V and J are TRBV11-2 and TRBJ2-1; D remains unclear. The CDR3 is 14 residues long. CDR1 is SGHAT, CDR2 FQNNGV, per germline. V lost 1 base to trimming and J lost 10 bases, with 14 bases between them. The CDR3: CASSLAGSHREQFF. CDR3 nucleotide sequence: TGTGCCAGCAGCTTAGCCGGGTCTCACCGGGAGCAGTTCTTC.

The chain uses TRBV5-8 and TRBJ1-5, with a possible D match to TRBD1 (6 bases). The germline CDR1 and CDR2 sequences are SGHTS and YDEGEE. The CDR3 has 15 residues. Trimming cost V 8 bases and J 2 bases, with 17 bases left between them. The CDR3 bases are TGTGCCAGTCGGGGCAGGGGTTTCGGCAATCAGCCCCAGCATTTT. Translation: CASRGRGFGNQPQHF.

The CDR3 sequence: CASSFMPTSPDTQYF. Here the CDR3 DNA reads TGTGCCAGCAGTTTTATGCCGACTAGCCCAGATACGCAGTATTTT. The chain joins TRBV27 to TRBJ2-3, with 7 bases that match TRBD2. Germline CDR1 and CDR2: MNHEY and SMNVEV (reference sequence). With 3 bases clipped from V and 4 bases from J, the junction kept 7 bases outside the gene matches. The CDR3 has 15 amino acids.

The CDR3 loop reads CASSRQTSGANVLTF. The CDR3 DNA reads TGTGCCAGCAGTAGACAAACCTCTGGGGCCAACGTCCTGACTTTC. The J gene is TRBJ2-6, the V gene TRBV14, with no clear D. The V end lost 6 bases, the J end lost 0 bases, and 9 bases lay between the germline ends. Germline V gene data show CDR1 as SGHDN and CDR2 as FVKESK. This CDR3 contains 15 residues.

The chain has TRBV5-4 and TRBJ2-5; maybe TRBD2 (5 bases). Trimming stripped 2 bases from V and 5 bases from J, with 13 bases between. CDR3 length: 14 amino acids. Germline CDR1 and CDR2: SGHNT and YYREEE (reference sequence). The chain's CDR3 is CASSLLLEGETQYF. In DNA, the CDR3 is TGTGCCAGCAGCTTATTACTAGAAGGGGAGACCCAGTACTTC.

This chain links TRBV7-9 with TRBJ1-5, with D possibly TRBD1 on 6 matching bases. The V gene lost 4 bases and the J gene lost 5 bases, with 21 bases spanning the gap. This CDR3 region has 17 residues. The germline CDR1 and CDR2 sequences are SEHNR and FQNEAQ (reference sequence). The CDR3 DNA is TGTGCCAGCAGCTCCGGAGGCTCGGGGGGGGGCGATCAGCCCCAGCATTTT. Its protein is CASSSGGSGGGDQPQHF.

V usage is TRBV11-2 and J usage is TRBJ2-7; 9 nucleotides match TRBD2. Losses at the gene ends were 6 bases for V and 9 bases for J; bases not matched to a gene: 15. The CDR3 is made up of 15 amino acids. CDR1 is SGHAT, CDR2 FQNNGV, per germline. The CDR3 DNA is TGTGCCAGCAGAAGAGTGGCTAGCGGGGAATGTGGGCAGTACTTC. Amino acid sequence: CASRRVASGECGQYF.

CDR3 in amino acids: CASSLVSGAGTDTQYF. CDR3 DNA: TGTGCCAGCAGCTTGGTTAGCGGGGCCGGCACAGATACGCAGTATTTT. This chain uses TRBV13 with TRBJ2-3, with TRBD2 identical over 8 bases. Germline CDR1 and CDR2: PRHDT and FYEKMQ (reference sequence). This CDR3 is 16 amino acids long. V was pared by 3 bases and J by 1 base, with 6 bases of the junction left unmatched.

V gene TRBV19 combines with J gene TRBJ2-7, with 8 bases fitting TRBD2. Losses at the gene ends were 7 bases for V and 3 bases for J; bases not matched to a gene: 2. CDR3 length: 12 residues. Per the germline V gene, CDR1 is LNHDA and CDR2 is SQIVND (reference sequence). The CDR3 is CASNSGGYEQYF. For the CDR3, the DNA is TGTGCCAGTAACAGCGGGGGCTACGAGCAGTACTTC.

The chain combines TRBV7-2 with TRBJ2-1; 12 nucleotides line up with TRBD1. The CDR3 length is 16 residues. Trimming removed 2 bases from V and 7 bases from J; junction bases left unmatched: 6. In germline, CDR1 is SGHTA, CDR2 FQGNSA. Here the CDR3 reads CASSLRGQGAWNEQFF. CDR3 coding DNA: TGTGCCAGCAGCTTAAGGGGACAGGGGGCGTGGAATGAGCAGTTCTTC. Variable domain in full (rest from reference TRBV7-2 and TRBJ2-1): GAGVSQSPSNKVTEKGKDVELRCDPISGHTALYWYRQSLGQGLEFLIYFQGNSAPDKSGLPSDRFSAERTGGSVSTLTIQRTQQEDSAVYLCASSLRGQGAWNEQFFGPGTRLTVL.

This clone appeared once. This chain links TRBV2 with TRBJ1-5; D is ambiguous. The CDR3 loop spans 12 amino acids. Looked up from germline, CDR1 is SNHLY and CDR2 is FYNNEI. Trimming took 6 bases from V and 5 from J, leaving 8 bases between them. The CDR3 DNA reads TGTGCCAGCAGCTCCGGGGATCAGCCCCAGCATTTT. It encodes CASSSGDQPQHF. Combining the CDR3 with reference TRBV2 and TRBJ1-5 gives the whole variable domain EPEVTQTPSHQVTQMGQEVILRCVPISNHLYFYWYRQILGQKVEFLVSFYNNEISEKSEIFDDQFSVERPDGSNFTLKIRSTKLEDSAMYFCASSSGDQPQHFGDGTRLSIL.

CDR3 sequence: CASSLRTHTDTQYF. In DNA, the CDR3 is TGCGCCAGCAGCTTGCGGACTCATACAGATACGCAGTATTTT. The chain employs TRBV5-1 and TRBJ2-3, with D maybe TRBD2 (5 bases). The CDR3 spans 14 residues. Germline V gives CDR1 SGHRS, CDR2 YFSETQ. The ends were cut back, 1 base at V and 3 bases at J, with 9 bases in the middle.